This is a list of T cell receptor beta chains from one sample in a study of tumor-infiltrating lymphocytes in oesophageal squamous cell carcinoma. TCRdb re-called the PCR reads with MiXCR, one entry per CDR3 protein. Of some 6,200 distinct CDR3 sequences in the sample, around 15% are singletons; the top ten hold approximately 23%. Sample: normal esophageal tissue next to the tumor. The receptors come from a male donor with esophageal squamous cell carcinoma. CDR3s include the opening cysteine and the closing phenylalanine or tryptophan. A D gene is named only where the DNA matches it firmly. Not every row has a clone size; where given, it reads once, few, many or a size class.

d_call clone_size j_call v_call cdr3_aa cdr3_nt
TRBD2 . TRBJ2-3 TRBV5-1 CASSLAGGRTDTQYF TGCGCCAGCAGCTTGGCGGGGGGACGCACAGATACGCAGTATTTT
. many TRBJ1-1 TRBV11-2 CASSPSGDEAFF TGTGCCAGCAGTCCATCGGGGGATGAAGCTTTCTTT
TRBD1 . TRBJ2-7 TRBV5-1 CASSFRDRGREQYF TGCGCCAGCAGCTTCCGGGACAGGGGGCGAGAGCAGTACTTC
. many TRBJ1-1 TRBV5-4 CASSNERTEAFF TGTGCCAGCAGCAATGAGAGGACTGAAGCTTTCTTT
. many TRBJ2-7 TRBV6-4 CSSLRCSYEQYF TGTTCCAGCCTCCGATGCTCCTACGAGCAGTACTTC
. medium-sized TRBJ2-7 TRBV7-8 CASSSRGDPYEQYF TGTGCCAGCAGCTCCCGTGGGGACCCCTACGAGCAGTACTTC
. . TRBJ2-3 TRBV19 CARTAGLGLSDTQYF TGTGCCAGGACGGCGGGTCTTGGGCTCTCAGATACACAGTATTTT
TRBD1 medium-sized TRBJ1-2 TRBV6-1 CAIATGTTNYYGYTF TGTGCCATCGCGACAGGGACTACGAACTATTATGGCTACACCTTC
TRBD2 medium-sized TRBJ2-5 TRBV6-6 CASSYGLAKETQYF TGTGCCAGCAGTTACGGACTAGCCAAAGAGACCCAGTACTTC
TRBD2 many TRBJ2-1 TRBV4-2 CASSQDGLAGGGEQFF TGTGCCAGCAGCCAAGATGGACTAGCGGGGGGCGGGGAGCAGTTCTTC
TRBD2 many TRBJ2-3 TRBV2 CASSERRLAGGRHTQYF TGTGCCAGCAGTGAGAGGCGACTAGCGGGGGGGCGTCATACGCAGTATTTT
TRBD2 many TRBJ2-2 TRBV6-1 CASSARPPGGVTGELFF TGTGCCAGCAGTGCTCGCCCTCCGGGGGGGGTCACCGGGGAGCTGTTTTTT
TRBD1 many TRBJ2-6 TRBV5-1 CASSPTRGWNLGGANVLTF TGCGCCAGCAGTCCGACCAGGGGGTGGAACTTAGGTGGGGCCAACGTCCTGACTTTC
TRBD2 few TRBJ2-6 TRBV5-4 CASSFSGGRATNVLTF TGTGCCAGCAGCTTCTCGGGGGGGCGGGCCACCAACGTCCTGACTTTC
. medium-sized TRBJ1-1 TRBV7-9 CASDRMNTEAFF TGTGCCAGCGACCGCATGAACACTGAAGCTTTCTTT
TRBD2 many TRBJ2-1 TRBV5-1 CASSGLAGADYEQFF TGCGCCAGCAGCGGACTAGCGGGGGCAGACTATGAGCAGTTCTTC
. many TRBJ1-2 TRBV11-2 CASSSSGSVYGYTF TGTGCCAGCAGCTCTTCAGGGTCAGTCTATGGCTACACCTTC
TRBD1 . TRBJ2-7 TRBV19 CASSMGQGVVEQYF TGTGCCAGTAGTATGGGACAGGGGGTAGTCGAGCAGTACTTC
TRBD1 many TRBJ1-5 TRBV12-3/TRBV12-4 CASSLGPPGGGGNQPQHF TGTGCCAGCAGTTTGGGACCGCCAGGGGGCGGCGGCAATCAGCCCCAGCATTTT
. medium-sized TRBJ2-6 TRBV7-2 CASSPLGGAPSGANVLTF TGTGCCAGCAGCCCCCTGGGGGGGGCCCCCTCTGGGGCCAACGTCCTGACTTTC
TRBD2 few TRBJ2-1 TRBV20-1 CSARDLAGYNNEQFF TGCAGTGCTAGAGATCTAGCGGGGTATAACAATGAGCAGTTCTTC
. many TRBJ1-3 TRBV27 CASSPRSPYSGNTIYF TGTGCCAGCAGTCCACGCAGCCCCTACTCTGGAAACACCATATATTTT
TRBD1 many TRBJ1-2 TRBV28 CASTPPGQTYGYTF TGTGCCAGCACCCCCCCGGGACAGACCTATGGCTACACCTTC
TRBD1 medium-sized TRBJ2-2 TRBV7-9 CASLYSTGGFAGELFF TGTGCCAGCCTATACTCGACAGGGGGCTTTGCCGGGGAGCTGTTTTTT
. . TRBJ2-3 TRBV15 CATSRDLGGTDTQYF TGTGCCACCAGCAGGGACTTGGGGGGCACAGATACGCAGTATTTT
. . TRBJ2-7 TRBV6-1 CASRSATAAYEQYF TGTGCCAGCAGATCAGCGACCGCGGCCTACGAGCAGTACTTC
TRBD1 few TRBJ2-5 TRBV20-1 CSARPGGTGKETQYF TGCAGTGCTAGACCCGGGGGGACAGGGAAAGAGACCCAGTACTTC
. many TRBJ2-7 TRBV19 CASSAGTQGYEQYF TGTGCCAGTAGCGCCGGGACCCAGGGATACGAGCAGTACTTC
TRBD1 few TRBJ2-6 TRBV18 CASSPTVGQGPSGANVLTF TGTGCCAGCTCACCAACCGTGGGACAGGGACCCTCTGGGGCCAACGTCCTGACTTTC
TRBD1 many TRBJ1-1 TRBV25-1 CASSLGQMNTEAFF TGTGCCAGCAGCTTGGGACAGATGAACACTGAAGCTTTCTTT
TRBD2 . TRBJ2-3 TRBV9 CASSVALAGGGNTGELYF TGTGCCAGCAGCGTAGCTTTAGCGGGGGGCGGGAACACCGGGGAGCTGTATTTT
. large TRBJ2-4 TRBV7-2 CASSSIPSGQLNIQYF TGTGCCAGCAGCTCAATACCGTCGGGACAATTAAACATTCAGTACTTC
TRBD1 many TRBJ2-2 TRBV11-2 CASRPMPPQGYTGELFF TGTGCCAGCAGACCTATGCCCCCACAGGGGTACACCGGGGAGCTGTTTTTT
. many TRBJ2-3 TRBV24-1 CATRGDSTDTQYF TGTGCCACCAGGGGGGACAGCACAGATACGCAGTATTTT